A single sample is the source of the 4 T cell receptor beta chains below, sequenced in a study of shared clonotypes between healthy human individuals. Assay used: immunoSEQ multiplex PCR; TCRdb lists only in-frame clones, some missing. The sample shows roughly 1,600,000 clones, approximately 98.5% of them seen only once. Input material: naive CD4+ T cells sorted from blood. Subset denoted: CD45RA+ positively selected. These receptors were collected from a man aged 25 to 40 in good health.

The rearrangement uses TRBV5-6 and TRBJ2-5; tentatively, D is TRBD1 (7 bases). Germline-derived CDR1 and CDR2 are SGHDT and YYEEEE. The CDR3 runs to 14 residues. V was clipped by 6 bases and J by 5 bases, with 17 bases between them. This chain's CDR3 is CASTWTGGTETQYF. As DNA, the CDR3 is TGTGCCAGCACCTGGACAGGAGGGACGGAGACCCAGTACTTC. Based on the CDR3 plus reference TRBV5-6 and TRBJ2-5, the full variable domain is DAGVTQSPTHLIKTRGQQVTLRCSPKSGHDTVSWYQQALGQGPQFIFQYYEEEERQRGNFPDRFSGHQFPNYSSELNVNALLLGDSALYLCASTWTGGTETQYFGPGTRLLVL.

The V gene is TRBV6-5, the J gene TRBJ2-7; TRBD1 agrees at 9 bases. The CDR3 spans 15 residues. J lost 8 bases, V lost 0 bases, and 8 bases had no gene match. In germline, CDR1 is MNHEY, CDR2 SVGAGI. CDR3 DNA sequence: TGTGCCAGCAGTTACTCGGGACAGGGTATTGTCAAGCAGTACTTC. Its translation is CASSYSGQGIVKQYF.

The chain has TRBV29-1 and TRBJ2-6, with D perhaps TRBD1 or TRBD2 (5 bases each). The CDR3 is made up of 14 amino acids. Germline V gene data show CDR1 as SQVTM and CDR2 as ANQGSEA. V lost 6 bases and J lost 2, with 11 bases in between. CDR3 nucleotide sequence: TGCAGCGTATTCCAGGGAGCTGGGGCCAACGTCCTGACTTTC. It is translated as CSVFQGAGANVLTF.

The chain couples TRBV7-8 to TRBJ2-7, with TRBD1 matching over 8 bases. There are 14 residues in the CDR3. Germline-derived CDR1 and CDR2 are SGHVS and FQNEAQ. V shed 1 base, J shed 6 bases, and the junction held 5 bases outside the gene matches. The CDR3 spells CASSLVATGGEQYF. CDR3 nucleotide sequence: TGTGCCAGCAGCTTAGTGGCAACAGGGGGCGAGCAGTACTTC.